Listed here are 30 T cell receptor beta chains from one sample, sequenced in a study of CD8 T cell repertoires and HIV-1 epitope variants. Their recognized antigens are unknown. Measured with immunoSEQ multiplex PCR; TCRdb has only the in-frame clones, and not every one. The data show about 5,400 clones, approximately 60% seen once. The source material was cultured CD8+ T cells derived from PBMCs. The receptors were sampled from a male donor with HIV.

In the case of this clone: A junction end diverges from the germline sequence, so it may reflect a read error. The genes are TRBV25-1 and TRBJ2-3, with 7 bases fitting TRBD2. The germline V gene has CDR1 MGHDK and CDR2 SYGVNS. The CDR3 has 15 residues. The DNA for the CDR3 is TGTGTCAGCAGTAATCTTCGGGGGGACACAGATACGCAGTATTTT. Its translation is CVSSNLRGDTDTQYF.

This chain uses TRBV28 with TRBJ2-3; 7 bases map to TRBD2. CDR3 length equals 16 residues. The J segment lost 0 bases and the V segment lost 5 bases, leaving 8 bases of the junction unmatched. Germline V gene data show CDR1 as MDHEN and CDR2 as SYDVKM. The CDR3 protein is CASSSPRGESTDTQYF. CDR3 coding DNA: TGTGCCAGCAGTAGCCCCCGGGGGGAAAGCACAGATACGCAGTATTTT. Filled out from reference TRBV28 and TRBJ2-3, the complete variable domain reads DVKVTQSSRYLVKRTGEKVFLECVQDMDHENMFWYRQDPGLGLRLIYFSYDVKMKEKGDIPEGYSVSREKKERFSLILESASTNQTSMYLCASSSPRGESTDTQYFGPGTRLTVL.

V and J are TRBV7-7 and TRBJ1-4; 7 bases fit TRBD1. V shed 5 bases and J 0 bases; nucleotides not matched to a gene: 3. CDR1 and CDR2 from the germline V gene are SSHAT and FNYEAQ (reference sequence). The CDR3 length is 15 residues. The CDR3 bases are TGTGCCAGCAGCCCAGGGACAGCAACTAATGAAAAACTGTTTTTT. Encoded protein: CASSPGTATNEKLFF.

V usage is TRBV5-6 and J usage is TRBJ1-2, with D unclear. The V end was cut by 0 bases, the J end by 4 bases, with 7 bases between. CDR1 is SGHDT, CDR2 YYEEEE, per germline. The length of the CDR3 is 13 residues. This CDR3 is CASSLEPRYGYTF. DNA of the CDR3: TGTGCCAGCAGCTTGGAGCCCCGCTATGGCTACACCTTC.

There are a few counts of this clone. The rearrangement joins TRBV10-3 to TRBJ2-1; the match to TRBD2 covers 8 bases. With 6 bases clipped from V and 4 bases from J, the junction kept 5 bases outside the gene matches. This CDR3 is built from 14 residues. Looked up from germline, CDR1 is ENHRY and CDR2 is SYGVKD. The CDR3 coding sequence is TGTGCCATCAGGGAACCTAGCGGGTACAATGAGCAGTTCTTC. Protein: CAIREPSGYNEQFF.

This clone was found a few times. The chain employs TRBV5-4 and TRBJ2-7, with 7 bases lining up with TRBD1. With V trimmed by 0 bases and J by 1 base, 1 base remained unmatched. The CDR3 loop spans 14 amino acids. In germline, CDR1 is SGHNT, CDR2 YYREEE (reference sequence). The CDR3 DNA sequence: TGTGCCAGCAGCTTGGTGGACAGGTCCTACGAGCAGTACTTC. As protein: CASSLVDRSYEQYF.

This clone was recorded a few times. V gene TRBV27 combines with J gene TRBJ2-2; 10 bases agree with TRBD2. CDR1 MNHEY and CDR2 SMNVEV come from the germline V gene (reference sequence). The CDR3 length is 14 residues. V was clipped by 9 bases and J by 5 bases; unmatched bases: 6. The CDR3 sequence: CASEPSGRTGELFF. In DNA form, the CDR3 reads TGTGCCAGTGAGCCTAGCGGGAGAACCGGGGAGCTGTTTTTT.

This clone appeared a few times. The V gene is TRBV9, the J gene TRBJ2-7; 8 positions match TRBD2. The germline CDR1 and CDR2 sequences are SGDLS and YYNGEE. V lost 0 bases, J lost 1 base, and 6 bases stayed unmatched. The CDR3 loop spans 16 amino acids. The CDR3 spells CASSVGLARYSYEQYF. The CDR3 DNA is TGTGCCAGCAGCGTAGGACTAGCGAGGTATTCCTACGAGCAGTACTTC.

The CDR3 reads CASSPRDRGQETQYF. CDR3 nucleotides: TGTGCCAGCTCACCACGAGACAGGGGGCAGGAGACCCAGTACTTC. The V and J genes are TRBV18 and TRBJ2-5; 10 bases agree with TRBD1. This CDR3 is 15 amino acids long. V lost 1 base, J lost 5 bases, and 4 bases stayed unmatched. CDR1 and CDR2 from the germline V gene are KGHSH and LQKENI.

In DNA form, the CDR3 reads TGTGCCAGCAGCCCCACTAGCTACAATGAGCAGTTCTTC. Encoded protein: CASSPTSYNEQFF. The chain is built from TRBV7-9 and TRBJ2-1, with a weak D call TRBD2 (5 bases). The CDR3 sequence is 13 residues long. Per the germline V gene, CDR1 is SEHNR and CDR2 is FQNEAQ (reference sequence). Trimming took 5 bases from V and 3 from J, leaving 8 bases between them.

V gene TRBV28 combines with J gene TRBJ1-5; no firm D call. Trimming took 3 bases from V and 0 from J, leaving 15 bases between them. The CDR3 totals 17 residues. Per germline, CDR1 MDHEN and CDR2 SYDVKM. The CDR3, as DNA: TGTGCCAGCAGTTTCTGGGAGGGAAGGTATAGCAATCAGCCCCAGCATTTT. Residues: CASSFWEGRYSNQPQHF.

Only a few counts were recorded for this clone. This sequence joins TRBV11-3 and TRBJ2-7; D is undetermined. The V and J ends lost 2 bases and 5 bases respectively, with 10 bases between them. Germline loops: CDR1 SGHNT, CDR2 YENEEA. This CDR3 has 13 residues. CDR3: CASSLTRWDEQYF. The DNA of the CDR3 is TGTGCCAGCAGCTTAACACGGTGGGACGAGCAGTACTTC.

V usage is TRBV5-4 and J usage is TRBJ2-7; 8 bases are shared with TRBD1. The CDR3 loop spans 14 amino acids. The V gene's germline CDR1 is SGHNT and CDR2 YYREEE (reference sequence). Unmatched junction bases numbered 2, after V lost 2 bases and J lost 1 base. CDR3 DNA sequence: TGTGCCAGCAGCTTCGGACAGGGTTCCTACGAGCAGTACTTC. As protein: CASSFGQGSYEQYF. Drawing the rest from reference TRBV5-4 and TRBJ2-7, the complete variable domain is ETGVTQSPTHLIKTRGQQVTLRCSSQSGHNTVSWYQQALGQGPQFIFQYYREEENGRGNFPPRFSGLQFPNYSSELNVNALELDDSALYLCASSFGQGSYEQYFGPGTRLTVT.

This clone is labeled as medium-sized (0.01 to 0.1%). The CDR3 sequence is CASSPGQGNTDTQYF. The CDR3 DNA sequence: TGTGCCAGCAGCCCAGGACAGGGCAACACAGATACGCAGTATTTT. The chain uses TRBV7-2 and TRBJ2-3, with 8 bases that match TRBD1. Germline lookup yields CDR1 SGHTA and CDR2 FQGNSA. Trimming took 5 bases from V and 2 from J; bases not matched to a gene: 6. The CDR3 totals 15 residues.

This clone was seen a handful of times. The genes are TRBV10-1 and TRBJ1-4; D remains unclear. CDR1 and CDR2 (germline): WNHNN, SYGVQD (reference sequence). V was shortened by 0 bases and J by 4 bases, with 9 bases between the two germline ends. This CDR3 comprises 15 residues. CDR3 bases: TGCGCCAGCAGTGAGTCGGGCACGTTTAATGAAAAACTGTTTTTT. This gives the protein CASSESGTFNEKLFF.

The rearrangement links TRBV7-9 to TRBJ1-4; D call uncertain. There are 15 residues in the CDR3. The germline V and J ends were trimmed by 2 bases and 8 bases, with 15 bases remaining between them. Germline V gene lookup returns CDR1 SEHNR and CDR2 FQNEAQ (reference sequence). The DNA for the CDR3 is TGTGCCAGCAGCTTATATGGGCCGGTCGGAGAAAAACTGTTTTTT. Residues: CASSLYGPVGEKLFF.

This chain's CDR3 is CASSLATGSYEQYF. CDR3 nucleotide sequence: TGTGCCAGCAGCTTAGCGACAGGGAGCTACGAGCAGTACTTC. V usage is TRBV11-2 and J usage is TRBJ2-7, with 7 nucleotides matching TRBD1. There are 14 residues in the CDR3. With V trimmed by 1 base and J by 3 bases, 3 bases remained unmatched. Per germline, CDR1 SGHAT and CDR2 FQNNGV.

The chain links TRBV5-4 to TRBJ2-5; the D is unclear. V dropped 5 bases and J dropped 2 bases, with 13 bases sitting between them. The CDR3 covers 14 residues. Per germline, CDR1 SGHNT and CDR2 YYREEE (reference sequence). CDR3 loop: CASSLDWDQETQYF. For the CDR3, the DNA is TGTGCCAGCAGTTTAGACTGGGATCAAGAGACCCAGTACTTC. The complete variable domain, with remaining parts taken from reference TRBV5-4 and TRBJ2-5, reads ETGVTQSPTHLIKTRGQQVTLRCSSQSGHNTVSWYQQALGQGPQFIFQYYREEENGRGNFPPRFSGLQFPNYSSELNVNALELDDSALYLCASSLDWDQETQYFGPGTRLLVL.

This chain's CDR3 is CSVDHKGDRTDTQYF. CDR3 DNA: TGCAGCGTAGACCATAAGGGGGACCGCACAGATACGCAGTATTTT. V usage is TRBV29-1 and J usage is TRBJ2-3; a weak D match, TRBD1 (6 bases). The CDR3 has 15 amino acids. Between the trimmed V and J ends, which lost 6 bases and 1 base, there was a span of 17 bases. From germline, CDR1 is SQVTM and CDR2 ANQGSEA.

The count of this clone is one. This chain joins TRBV21-1 and TRBJ1-2; no check of the table's D call, TRBD1, against the DNA was made. TRBV21-1 is assigned pseudogene status. The CDR3 covers 17 residues. The CDR3 DNA is TGTGCCAGCAGCAAAGATGGGTGTGGACAGGGTAGCTATGGCTACACCTTC. This encodes CASSKDGCGQGSYGYTF.

CDR3: CASSTPQRGGYEQYF. The CDR3 nucleotides read TGTGCCAGCAGCACTCCGCAAAGGGGGGGGTACGAGCAGTACTTC. The chain uses TRBV5-4 and TRBJ2-7, with D possibly matching TRBD2 (7 bases). V lost 4 bases, J lost 4 bases, and 18 bases lay in between. Per germline, CDR1 SGHNT and CDR2 YYREEE (reference sequence). This CDR3 has 15 residues.

The CDR3 sequence: CASSLLPRYEQYF. DNA for the CDR3: TGTGCCAGCAGTTTACTGCCCAGGTACGAGCAGTACTTC. The chain employs TRBV28 and TRBJ2-7; D gene unclear. There are 13 residues in the CDR3. The V end was cut by 2 bases, the J end by 4 bases, with 9 bases between. The germline CDR1 and CDR2 sequences are MDHEN and SYDVKM.

This clone was observed a few times. V and J are TRBV7-9 and TRBJ1-3; D ambiguous. The V gene's germline CDR1 is SEHNR and CDR2 FQNEAQ (reference sequence). The CDR3 is 14 residues long. V was clipped by 3 bases and J by 0 bases, with 6 bases between them. Here the CDR3 DNA reads TGTGCCAGCAGCTTTGACACCTCTGGAAACACCATATATTTT. Protein: CASSFDTSGNTIYF.

V and J are TRBV7-8 and TRBJ2-7; perhaps D is TRBD1 or TRBD2 (6 bases each). With 5 bases removed from V and 7 bases from J, the gap between germline ends came to 21 bases. Per the germline V gene, CDR1 is SGHVS and CDR2 is FQNEAQ. The CDR3 has 15 residues. The DNA of the CDR3 is TGTGCCAGCAGCCCCGGCGGCGGGACAACCTGGGAGCAGTACTTC. Amino acids: CASSPGGGTTWEQYF. Combining the CDR3 with reference TRBV7-8 and TRBJ2-7 gives the whole variable domain GAGVSQSPRYKVAKRGQDVALRCDPISGHVSLFWYQQALGQGPEFLTYFQNEAQLDKSGLPSDRFFAERPEGSVSTLKIQRTQQEDSAVYLCASSPGGGTTWEQYFGPGTRLTVT.

V is TRBV28 and J is TRBJ1-2, with 8 bases fitting TRBD1. The CDR3 sequence is 18 residues long. V shed 2 bases, J shed 8 bases, and the junction held 19 bases outside the gene matches. Germline loops: CDR1 MDHEN, CDR2 SYDVKM. In DNA form, the CDR3 reads TGTGCCAGCAGTTTAACCGTCAAAACGACAGGGGCGATGGCCGGCTACACCTTC. This encodes CASSLTVKTTGAMAGYTF.

The chain combines TRBV4-2 with TRBJ1-2; no definite D call. CDR1 is LGHNA and CDR2 is YNFKEQ in the germline V gene. CDR3 length: 14 residues. Trimming took 0 bases from V and 4 from J, leaving 9 bases between them. For the CDR3, the DNA is TGTGCCAGCAGCCAAGATCGAGAGAGCTATGGCTACACCTTC. It is translated as CASSQDRESYGYTF.

This chain connects TRBV12-5 to TRBJ2-1; 10 positions agree with TRBD1. The germline CDR1 and CDR2 sequences are LGHNT and FRNRAP. After removal of 5 bases from V and 9 bases from J, the junction contained 7 bases not matched to a gene. There are 14 residues in the CDR3. The CDR3 nucleotides are TGTGCTAGTGGTGTCGGGACAGGGGAGGTTGAGCAGTTCTTC. It codes for CASGVGTGEVEQFF.

In this sample, this clone turned up a few times. The V and J genes are TRBV14 and TRBJ2-1; D gene unclear. Germline V gene sequence: CDR1 SGHDN, CDR2 FVKESK. V shed 1 base and J shed 0 bases, with 10 bases lying between them. This CDR3 region has 16 residues. CDR3 nucleotides: TGTGCCAGCAGCCAAGTGTCGCCCATCTCCTACAATGAGCAGTTCTTC. The encoded protein is CASSQVSPISYNEQFF. The variable domain in full, with the rest retrieved from reference TRBV14 and TRBJ2-1, is EAGVTQFPSHSVIEKGQTVTLRCDPISGHDNLYWYRRVMGKEIKFLLHFVKESKQDESGMPNNRFLAERTGGTYSTLKVQPAELEDSGVYFCASSQVSPISYNEQFFGPGTRLTVL.

CDR3: CASSLAGHQPQHF. In DNA, the CDR3 is TGCGCCAGCAGCTTGGCGGGTCATCAGCCCCAGCATTTT. V and J are TRBV5-1 and TRBJ1-5; no definite D call. CDR3 length: 13 residues. Trimming removed 0 bases from V and 5 bases from J, with 6 bases in between. Germline V gene sequence: CDR1 SGHRS, CDR2 YFSETQ.

The chain employs TRBV13 and TRBJ2-7; D is perhaps TRBD1 (6 bases). CDR3 length equals 13 residues. CDR1 and CDR2 (germline): PRHDT, FYEKMQ (reference sequence). V lost 2 bases to trimming and J lost 8 bases, with 13 bases between them. The CDR3 sequence is CASSLTPTGKQYF. The CDR3 nucleotides read TGTGCCAGCAGCTTAACCCCGACAGGCAAGCAGTACTTC.